This TCR beta chain was sequenced during a study of T cells in narcolepsy. Whole-study context: Healthy controls were enrolled alongside patients with narcolepsy type 1 or type 2. Study-level findings and limits: HCRT-specific and TRIB2-specific autoreactive clonotypes appeared among same-patient CSF and blood CD4+ clonotypes. Autoreactive clonotypes reportedly recurred in blood of same and different patients, not controls. No autoreactive T cell clone sequences appeared in some memory CD4+ repertoires.

CDR3 length equals 13 residues. CDR1 MRHNA and CDR2 SNTAGT come from the germline V gene. The V and J ends lost 2 bases and 1 base respectively, with 5 bases between them. The repertoire was sequenced with immunoSEQ multiplex PCR; TCRdb's copy has only in-frame clones and lacks some. The repertoire consists of over 30,000 clones, with approximately 85% occurring once and the leading ten covering under 2%. For this clone: No antigen is known for it.

The V and J genes are TRBV6-4 and TRBJ1-1; D is ambiguous. This TCR came from a human donor with narcolepsy. What was sequenced was CD45RA- memory CD4+ T cells from PBMCs. The CDR3 spells CASSDQANTEAFF. CDR3 in DNA: TGTGCCAGCAGTGACCAGGCGAACACTGAAGCTTTCTTT.